A single sample is the source of the 25 T cell receptor beta chains below, sequenced in a study of naive and memory T cell subsets listed by TCRdb under 2017. Library creation used UMI-ligation and nested PCR. Sequenced on an Illumina MiSeq. An equimolar mix of two oligonucleotides covering both TRBC1 and TRBC2 was used as the beta constant-region primer. TCRdb reworked the public reads: Q25 trimming with fastp, MiXCR clone assembly, productive beta chains retained. Here each entry gathers all rows of one CDR3 protein and keeps the most common genes and DNA. The sample yields some 150,000 distinct CDR3 sequences; approximately 17% were counted once. Clones ranked in the top ten supply approximately 0.13% of the sample. The source material was naive CD4+ T cells from blood. What the cell subset or site label conveys for this sample: naive T cells, CD45RA high CD27+. Source of these receptors: a human donor in good health.

The rearrangement links TRBV7-2 to TRBJ2-3; no definite D call. V lost 1 base and J lost 2, with 10 bases in between. The germline V gene encodes CDR1 SGHTA and CDR2 FQGNSA. The CDR3 spans 15 residues. CDR3 residues: CASSLVSRITDTQYF. CDR3 DNA sequence: TGTGCCAGCAGCTTAGTCAGCCGAATCACAGATACGCAGTATTTT.

The chain joins TRBV19 to TRBJ2-1; 7 nucleotides line up with TRBD2. This CDR3 contains 15 residues. CDR1 is LNHDA, CDR2 SQIVND, per germline (reference sequence). With 3 bases clipped from V and 3 bases from J, the junction kept 5 bases outside the gene matches. CDR3 amino acids: CASSIGGSHYNEQFF. As DNA, the CDR3 is TGTGCCAGTAGTATTGGCGGGAGCCACTACAATGAGCAGTTCTTC.

V usage is TRBV3-1 and J usage is TRBJ1-1; D might be TRBD1 (6 bases). V lost 1 base to trimming and J lost 7 bases, with 13 bases between them. The length of the CDR3 is 14 residues. Germline V gene sequence: CDR1 LGHDT, CDR2 YNNKEL (reference sequence). CDR3 sequence reads: CASSQVDRTVEAFF. The DNA of the CDR3 is TGTGCCAGCAGCCAAGTAGACAGGACAGTTGAAGCTTTCTTT.

This chain uses TRBV2 with TRBJ1-1; D ambiguous. The CDR3 has 15 residues. The germline V gene has CDR1 SNHLY and CDR2 FYNNEI. V dropped 6 bases and J dropped 0 bases, with 14 bases sitting between them. CDR3 nucleotide sequence: TGTGCCAGCAGCGAAAGAAATGCGGTGAACACTGAAGCTTTCTTT. It codes for CASSERNAVNTEAFF.

This clonotype was counted a few times. The chain is built from TRBV12-3 or TRBV12-4 and TRBJ1-3, with 8 nucleotides matching TRBD1. V was clipped by 5 bases and J by 2 bases; unmatched bases: 2. The length of the CDR3 is 14 residues. CDR3: CASSTTGAGNTIYF. The CDR3 nucleotides read TGTGCCAGCAGTACGACAGGGGCTGGAAACACCATATATTTT.

As concerns this clonotype: A junction end diverges from the germline sequence, so it may reflect a read error. This chain links TRBV5-5 with TRBJ2-7; no reliable D call. Germline V CDR1 and CDR2: SGHKS, YYEKEE (reference sequence). This CDR3 comprises 13 residues. CDR3 sequence reads: CASSQNPHYERYF. DNA of the CDR3: TGTGCCAGCAGCCAGAATCCTCACTACGAGCGGTACTTC.

The chain uses TRBV4-1 and TRBJ2-3; D is perhaps TRBD1 (5 bases). The germline CDR1 and CDR2 sequences are MGHRA and YSYEKL. This CDR3 is built from 17 residues. Trimming took off 0 bases at V and 4 bases at J, with 17 bases between the two ends. CDR3 residues: CASSQEIEGVGADTQYF. DNA for the CDR3: TGCGCCAGCAGCCAAGAGATTGAAGGGGTCGGTGCAGATACGCAGTATTTT.

The V call is TRBV12-3 or TRBV12-4, the J call TRBJ2-3; 11 bases match TRBD2. V dropped 7 bases and J dropped 2; count of bases not matched to a gene: 11. This CDR3 spans 17 amino acids. CDR3 DNA: TGTGCCAGCACGCGGATGACTAGCGGGACGTCCACAGATACGCAGTATTTT. It translates to CASTRMTSGTSTDTQYF.

This clonotype has a handful of counts. The rearrangement joins TRBV6-6 to TRBJ1-2; tentative D call: TRBD1 (5 bases). CDR1 is MNHNY, CDR2 SVGAGI, per germline (reference sequence). The CDR3 loop spans 13 amino acids. Trimming removed 7 bases from V and 0 bases from J, with 9 bases in between. The CDR3: CASTQTANYGYTF. The CDR3 bases are TGTGCCAGCACCCAGACAGCTAACTATGGCTACACCTTC.

The rearrangement joins TRBV30 to TRBJ2-6, with D perhaps TRBD1 (5 bases). The germline gives CDR1 GTSNPN, CDR2 SVGIG (reference sequence). The CDR3 runs to 17 residues. V gave up 0 bases and J gave up 8 bases, with 20 bases separating them. The CDR3 DNA reads TGTGCCTGGAGTGTAATACAGGTTTGGGCCGGGCCCAACGTCCTGACTTTC. Residues: CAWSVIQVWAGPNVLTF.

In DNA form, the CDR3 reads TGTGCCAGCAGCTTAGCGCTCCAAGGGGCTACGCAGTATTTT. It is translated as CASSLALQGATQYF. The chain joins TRBV7-9 to TRBJ2-3; possibly TRBD1 for D (5 bases). Trimming pared 0 bases from V and 8 bases from J, leaving 12 bases between. Germline V lookup: CDR1 SEHNR, CDR2 FQNEAQ (reference sequence). This CDR3 is 14 amino acids long.

The genes are TRBV3-1 and TRBJ1-5; D remains unclear. The V end was cut by 5 bases, the J end by 3 bases, with 8 bases between. The CDR3 has 13 amino acids. Germline CDR1 reads LGHDT; CDR2 reads YNNKEL (reference sequence). CDR3 nucleotide sequence: TGTGCCAGCAGCTCCCGTACCAATCAGCCCCAGCATTTT. Protein product: CASSSRTNQPQHF.

The rearrangement uses TRBV7-9 and TRBJ2-4, with TRBD2 as a possible D gene (5 bases). The germline CDR1 and CDR2 sequences are SEHNR and FQNEAQ (reference sequence). V was pared by 2 bases and J by 0 bases, with 11 bases between. This CDR3 spans 16 amino acids. DNA for the CDR3: TGTGCCAGCAGCTTAACGAGCGGTTTAGCCAAAAACATTCAGTACTTC. It translates to CASSLTSGLAKNIQYF.

Concerning this clonotype itself: One junction end disagrees with the germline gene, perhaps due to a read error. The chain uses TRBV28 and TRBJ2-4; D could derive from TRBD1 or TRBD2 (5 bases each). Germline V gene data show CDR1 as MDHEN and CDR2 as SYDVKM. The CDR3 is 15 amino acids. In nucleotides, the CDR3 is TGTACCAGCAGTTTGGGGGTTGCAGCCAAAAACATTCAGTACTTC. Protein sequence: CTSSLGVAAKNIQYF.

The chain links TRBV20-1 to TRBJ2-3; 9 nucleotides agree with TRBD2. V gave up 3 bases and J gave up 3 bases; unmatched junction bases: 10. CDR3 length: 16 residues. CDR1 and CDR2 (germline): DFQATT, SNEGSKA (reference sequence). In DNA, the CDR3 is TGCAGTGCTAGGGGCCTTAGTAGCGGGAGTACAGATACGCAGTATTTT. Translating it yields CSARGLSSGSTDTQYF.

The chain carries TRBV18 and TRBJ2-5; D is unclear. Germline V gene sequence: CDR1 KGHSH, CDR2 LQKENI. This CDR3 comprises 12 residues. Trimming left V 1 base short and J 5 bases short, with 5 bases between. This chain's CDR3 is CASSPRGETQYF. DNA of the CDR3: TGTGCCAGCTCACCACGTGGGGAGACCCAGTACTTC.

The sample holds a few counts of this clonotype. The chain carries TRBV5-1 and TRBJ2-3; tentative D call: TRBD1 (6 bases). V gave up 4 bases and J gave up 5 bases, with 11 bases separating them. The CDR3 is made up of 13 amino acids. CDR1 SGHRS and CDR2 YFSETQ come from the germline V gene. The CDR3 DNA reads as TGCGCCAGCAGCCTCCTGACAGGAGATACGCAGTATTTT. As protein: CASSLLTGDTQYF.

This clonotype was found a few times. The chain is built from TRBV20-1 and TRBJ2-2, with D perhaps assigned TRBD1 or TRBD2 (6 bases each). The CDR3 runs to 18 residues. The V gene lost 0 bases and the J gene lost 0 bases, with 17 bases spanning the gap. In germline, CDR1 is DFQATT, CDR2 SNEGSKA (reference sequence). For the CDR3, the DNA is TGCAGTGCTAGAGATCAAGGGGGGCGAAATTCGAACACCGGGGAGCTGTTTTTT. This codes for CSARDQGGRNSNTGELFF.

This clonotype has more than one count but fewer than ten. The chain uses TRBV18 and TRBJ1-5, with unresolved D. CDR1 is KGHSH, CDR2 LQKENI, per germline. The CDR3 extends over 14 amino acids. Trimming shortened V by 5 bases and J by 7 bases, and 15 bases separated the two germline ends. The CDR3 sequence is CASSDELRGQPQHF. As DNA, the CDR3 is TGTGCCAGCTCAGACGAACTCAGAGGGCAGCCCCAGCATTTT.

This clonotype has only a few counts. The chain links TRBV4-1 to TRBJ2-1, with a tentative D call TRBD2 (6 bases). CDR1 is MGHRA and CDR2 is YSYEKL in the germline V gene. V was trimmed by 8 bases and J by 9 bases, leaving 20 bases between them. The CDR3 totals 14 residues. CDR3 nucleotides: TGCGCCAGCCGCCGCTTCGGCGGGGATGGTGAGCAGTTCTTC. It specifies CASRRFGGDGEQFF.

This chain uses TRBV9 with TRBJ1-2, with D maybe TRBD1 (6 bases). V lost 3 bases to trimming and J lost 7 bases, with 10 bases between them. The CDR3 covers 12 residues. Germline V CDR1 and CDR2: SGDLS, YYNGEE. The CDR3 nucleotides are TGTGCCAGCAGCGCAGTCAGGGGTGGCTACACCTTC. It is translated as CASSAVRGGYTF.

In this sample, this clonotype turned up a few times. The V call is TRBV7-8, the J call TRBJ2-7; TRBD2 matches 12 bases. This CDR3 is 15 amino acids long. Germline V gives CDR1 SGHVS, CDR2 FQNEAQ. V trimming: 5 bases; J trimming: 2 bases; junction bases outside the gene matches: 4. The CDR3 here is CASSETSGSPYEQYF. The CDR3 DNA reads TGTGCCAGCAGCGAGACTAGCGGGAGCCCCTACGAGCAGTACTTC.

The chain employs TRBV7-9 and TRBJ2-3, with 8 bases aligning to TRBD1. CDR3 length: 20 residues. CDR1 and CDR2 from the germline V gene are SEHNR and FQNEAQ (reference sequence). V gave up 5 bases and J gave up 0 bases; unmatched junction bases: 19. CDR3: CASSPRRSGQASSSTDTQYF. In nucleotides, the CDR3 is TGTGCCAGCAGCCCCCGGAGGTCGGGACAGGCGTCTTCTAGCACAGATACGCAGTATTTT.

This clonotype was seen a few times. The junction shows a germline mismatch at one end, possibly a read error. The rearrangement joins TRBV12-3 or TRBV12-4 to TRBJ2-7; 8 nucleotides line up with TRBD2. The CDR3 extends over 11 amino acids. The CDR3 bases are TGTGCCAGCAGTTTAAAGCGGGAGCAATACTTC. Encoded protein: CASSLKREQYF.

There are a few counts of this clonotype. The gene calls are TRBV19 and TRBJ2-1; 8 bases are shared with TRBD1. J lost 6 bases, V lost 5 bases, and 9 bases had no gene match. This CDR3 spans 15 amino acids. CDR1 is LNHDA and CDR2 is SQIVND in the germline V gene (reference sequence). Here the CDR3 reads CASSRGQGTGNEQFF. The CDR3 DNA is TGTGCCAGTAGTCGAGGACAGGGAACTGGCAATGAGCAGTTCTTC.